A single sample gave rise to the 29 T cell receptor beta chains below, sequenced in a study of T-cell reconstitution after alpha-beta-depleted transplantation in children. Preparation of the TCRbeta library used unique molecular identifiers. Each CDR3 protein gets one entry after TCRdb re-called the PCR reads with MiXCR. Here the sample spans a few hundred thousand distinct CDR3 sequences, 16% being singletons. The sample in question was PBMCs, mostly from graft donor cells, obtained 360 days after TCRalphabeta/CD19-depleted stem cell transplant. The receptors stem from a boy under three years old who had a stem cell transplant for Wiskott-Aldrich syndrome, so the T cells may come from the graft donor.

This clonotype has a handful of counts. The rearrangement uses TRBV7-9 and TRBJ2-1; D unresolved. The CDR3 extends over 16 amino acids. The germline V gene encodes CDR1 SEHNR and CDR2 FQNEAQ (reference sequence). Trimming left V 3 bases short and J 2 bases short, with 14 bases between. The CDR3 sequence is CASSLEGVPAYNEQFF. The CDR3 DNA follows: TGTGCCAGCAGCTTGGAAGGCGTCCCGGCCTACAATGAGCAGTTCTTC.

This clonotype was recorded a few times. The chain carries TRBV4-1 and TRBJ2-1; tentative D call: TRBD2 (5 bases). Deletions cut 2 bases from V and 5 bases from J, with 13 bases between. The CDR3 length is 15 residues. CDR1 is MGHRA, CDR2 YSYEKL, per germline. DNA for the CDR3: TGCGCCAGCAGCCAACTCTATGGGAGAAACAATGAGCAGTTCTTC. Translating it yields CASSQLYGRNNEQFF.

The V gene is TRBV7-2, the J gene TRBJ2-1; the D is unclear. The CDR3 is 15 amino acids. V shed 2 bases and J shed 8 bases, with 16 bases lying between them. Germline loops: CDR1 SGHTA, CDR2 FQGNSA. The CDR3 coding sequence is TGTGCCAGCAGCTTACGCTTCCTGATGGGCCATGAGCAGTTCTTC. Protein sequence: CASSLRFLMGHEQFF.

The chain employs TRBV4-1 and TRBJ2-7; 10 bases align to TRBD1. Germline V lookup: CDR1 MGHRA, CDR2 YSYEKL. The CDR3 covers 19 residues. Trimming cost V 2 bases and J 6 bases; bases outside gene matches: 19. CDR3 sequence (DNA): TGCGCCAGCAGCCAACAGGTGCCGATCGGGACAGGGGAATCAGGCGAGCAGTACTTC. The encoded protein is CASSQQVPIGTGESGEQYF.

This clonotype was observed a handful of times. The J gene is TRBJ2-7, the V gene TRBV6-2 or TRBV6-3; perhaps TRBD2 as D (5 bases). This CDR3 contains 15 residues. Trimming removed 6 bases from V and 7 bases from J, with 22 bases in between. Germline V gene data show CDR1 as MNHEY and CDR2 as SVGEGT. The CDR3 nucleotides are TGTGCCAGCAGGCGGACCTTGCCTGTTTCGGGAGAGCAGTACTTC. It specifies CASRRTLPVSGEQYF.

This clonotype was seen at least ten times. V gene TRBV15 combines with J gene TRBJ2-7; tentatively, D is TRBD2 (6 bases). The germline CDR1 and CDR2 sequences are LNHNV and YYDKDF (reference sequence). The CDR3 runs to 15 residues. V lost 0 bases, J lost 1 base, and 10 bases lay in between. CDR3 protein: CATSREGGSSYEQYF. In DNA, the CDR3 is TGTGCCACCAGCAGAGAGGGGGGTTCTTCCTACGAGCAGTACTTC.

In its sample, this clonotype was seen a few times. The J gene is TRBJ2-2, the V gene TRBV12-3 or TRBV12-4; D ambiguous. Trimming cost V 6 bases and J 8 bases, with 10 bases left between them. The CDR3 is 12 residues long. The CDR3 DNA follows: TGTGCCAGCAGCCATCTAACGGGGGAGCTGTTTTTT. Translated, it gives CASSHLTGELFF.

The gene calls are TRBV7-2 and TRBJ1-5; 7 bases agree with TRBD1. This CDR3 spans 14 amino acids. Germline CDR1 SGHTA, CDR2 FQGNSA. Unmatched junction bases numbered 3, after V lost 5 bases and J lost 2 bases. As DNA, the CDR3 is TGTGCCAGCAGCCAAGGACAGGGCAATCAGCCCCAGCATTTT. It specifies CASSQGQGNQPQHF. Full variable domain (outside the CDR3, taken from reference TRBV7-2 and TRBJ1-5): GAGVSQSPSNKVTEKGKDVELRCDPISGHTALYWYRQSLGQGLEFLIYFQGNSAPDKSGLPSDRFSAERTGGSVSTLTIQRTQQEDSAVYLCASSQGQGNQPQHFGDGTRLSIL.

The chain is built from TRBV3-1 and TRBJ2-7; the D is unclear. This CDR3 has 12 amino acids. V was clipped by 1 base and J by 7 bases, with 8 bases between them. CDR1 and CDR2 from the germline V gene are LGHDT and YNNKEL (reference sequence). This CDR3 is CASSQGPTEQYF. The CDR3 DNA reads TGTGCCAGCAGCCAAGGGCCCACGGAGCAGTACTTC.

This clonotype turned up a few times. Here the CDR3 DNA reads TGTGCCAGCGGAAGGGGTACCAACACCGGGGAGCTGTTTTTT. Encoded protein: CASGRGTNTGELFF. This chain joins TRBV5-4 and TRBJ2-2, with D possibly being TRBD1 (5 bases). V was clipped by 7 bases and J by 2 bases, with 12 bases between them. Germline CDR1 and CDR2: SGHNT and YYREEE (reference sequence). CDR3 length equals 14 residues.

This sequence joins TRBV6-2 or TRBV6-3 and TRBJ1-5; no definite D call. V lost 5 bases, J lost 7 bases, and 15 bases lay in between. The CDR3 covers 14 residues. Germline CDR1 reads MNHEY; CDR2 reads SVGEGT. The CDR3 coding sequence is TGTGCCAGCAGTATGACTTCAGGAAAACAGCCCCAGCATTTT. The encoded protein is CASSMTSGKQPQHF.

Only a few counts were recorded for this clonotype. V and J are TRBV12-3 or TRBV12-4 and TRBJ2-3; 7 bases match TRBD1. CDR3 length equals 16 residues. V shed 7 bases and J 4 bases; nucleotides not matched to a gene: 14. CDR3 DNA sequence: TGTGCCAGCACCTTAGGGGGCTCCGGGCGTCCAGATACGCAGTATTTT. Protein: CASTLGGSGRPDTQYF.

This clonotype was observed a single time. The chain employs TRBV6-2 or TRBV6-3 and TRBJ2-2; no firm D call. The CDR3 spans 16 residues. Germline values: CDR1 MNHEY, CDR2 SVGEGT. With 1 base removed from V and 0 bases from J, the gap between germline ends came to 9 bases. The chain's CDR3 is CASSYLLWTNTGELFF. The DNA for the CDR3 is TGTGCCAGCAGTTACTTGCTGTGGACGAACACCGGGGAGCTGTTTTTT.

Many counts were recorded for this clonotype. J is TRBJ2-1 and V is TRBV29-1, with a possible D match to TRBD2 (7 bases). V was shortened by 7 bases and J by 3 bases, with 19 bases between the two germline ends. CDR1 is SQVTM and CDR2 is ANQGSEA in the germline V gene. The CDR3 runs to 15 residues. The chain's CDR3 is CSAVGGGAIYNEQFF. The CDR3, as DNA: TGCAGCGCCGTGGGAGGGGGGGCCATCTACAATGAGCAGTTCTTC.

This clonotype turned up a few times. This sequence joins TRBV6-1 and TRBJ2-1; D gene unclear. Germline loops: CDR1 MNHNS, CDR2 SASEGT. V dropped 6 bases and J dropped 0 bases, with 9 bases sitting between them. This CDR3 has 14 amino acids. CDR3 nucleotides: TGTGCCAGCAGCTCCTTAGGCTCCTACAATGAGCAGTTCTTC. This sequence encodes CASSSLGSYNEQFF.

This clonotype has just a few counts. The chain carries TRBV18 and TRBJ2-3; TRBD2 is a possible D gene (7 bases). V lost 3 bases and J 13 bases, leaving 14 bases between the germline ends. This CDR3 region has 12 residues. From germline, CDR1 is KGHSH and CDR2 LQKENI. The DNA for the CDR3 is TGTGCCAGCTCACCGGGGCCGGGGGGCGAGTATTTT. Amino acids: CASSPGPGGEYF.

The V and J genes are TRBV5-1 and TRBJ1-1, with D uncertain. The CDR3 has 15 residues. V lost 0 bases, J lost 4 bases, and 13 bases lay in between. Per the germline V gene, CDR1 is SGHRS and CDR2 is YFSETQ. This CDR3 is CASSLVEPRVTEAFF. CDR3 bases: TGCGCCAGCAGCTTGGTAGAGCCGAGGGTCACTGAAGCTTTCTTT.

This clonotype was found a few times. The chain has TRBV20-1 and TRBJ1-4; 9 nucleotides match TRBD1. In germline, CDR1 is DFQATT, CDR2 SNEGSKA (reference sequence). V was clipped by 3 bases and J by 3 bases; unmatched bases: 8. The CDR3 totals 16 residues. The CDR3 spells CSARSLWDRANEKLFF. In DNA form, the CDR3 reads TGCAGTGCTAGGTCCCTTTGGGACAGGGCTAATGAAAAACTGTTTTTT.

This clonotype was recorded a few times. The gene calls are TRBV7-2 and TRBJ2-1; D is uncertain. Germline CDR1 and CDR2: SGHTA and FQGNSA. The CDR3 extends over 15 amino acids. V dropped 4 bases and J dropped 2 bases, with 12 bases sitting between them. The CDR3 DNA sequence: TGTGCCAGCAGCTACCTAGACCCCACCTACAATGAGCAGTTCTTC. Encoded protein: CASSYLDPTYNEQFF.

This clonotype was counted only a few times. This chain joins TRBV12-3 or TRBV12-4 and TRBJ2-1; possibly TRBD2 for D (5 bases). The CDR3 totals 17 residues. Trimming removed 5 bases at V and 0 bases at J, with 17 bases between. CDR3 sequence: CASSEGVMWGSYNEQFF. The CDR3 DNA reads TGTGCCAGCAGTGAGGGAGTAATGTGGGGCTCCTACAATGAGCAGTTCTTC.

This clonotype was seen a handful of times. The rearrangement joins TRBV20-1 to TRBJ2-1; D is uncertain. CDR3 length equals 15 residues. Trimming left V 3 bases short and J 2 bases short, with 14 bases between. Germline V gene data show CDR1 as DFQATT and CDR2 as SNEGSKA (reference sequence). CDR3 bases: TGCAGTGCTAGTCGGACCAACGGCCCCTACAATGAGCAGTTCTTC. Translation gives CSASRTNGPYNEQFF.

This clonotype was seen many times. The chain links TRBV28 to TRBJ1-2, with no clear D. CDR3 length equals 17 residues. Germline CDR1 is MDHEN and CDR2 is SYDVKM. Trimming removed 3 bases at V and 3 bases at J, with 20 bases between. CDR3 nucleotide sequence: TGTGCCAGCAGTTTCCCCGGGAACCCTACCCCCGACTATGGCTACACCTTC. Residues: CASSFPGNPTPDYGYTF.

This chain joins TRBV15 and TRBJ2-1, with TRBD1 identical over 7 bases. In germline, CDR1 is LNHNV, CDR2 YYDKDF (reference sequence). This CDR3 has 12 residues. With V trimmed by 0 bases and J by 12 bases, 2 bases remained unmatched. CDR3 DNA: TGTGCCACCAGCAGAGATAGACAGGGGCAGTTCTTC. This sequence encodes CATSRDRQGQFF.

This clonotype was counted at least ten times. This chain connects TRBV10-1 to TRBJ2-7; TRBD2 matches at 9 bases. In germline, CDR1 is WNHNN, CDR2 SYGVQD (reference sequence). This CDR3 has 15 residues. V dropped 3 bases and J dropped 3; count of bases not matched to a gene: 6. The CDR3 loop is CASSEGSGRFYEQYF. DNA of the CDR3: TGCGCCAGCAGTGAAGGTAGCGGGAGATTCTACGAGCAGTACTTC.

The genes are TRBV12-3 or TRBV12-4 and TRBJ2-1; D may be TRBD1 or TRBD2 (5 bases each). CDR3 length: 17 residues. Trimming left V 7 bases short and J 0 bases short, with 19 bases between. The CDR3 sequence is CASINGAIGPSYNEQFF. DNA of the CDR3: TGTGCCAGCATCAACGGGGCTATAGGACCCTCCTACAATGAGCAGTTCTTC.

This clonotype has only a few counts. V gene TRBV5-1 combines with J gene TRBJ2-1; the match to TRBD2 covers 7 bases. V shed 3 bases, J shed 4 bases, and the junction held 7 bases outside the gene matches. This CDR3 contains 15 residues. Germline loops: CDR1 SGHRS, CDR2 YFSETQ. The CDR3, as DNA: TGCGCCAGCAGCTCCCGGATAGCGGGTTACAATGAGCAGTTCTTC. Its protein is CASSSRIAGYNEQFF.

In its sample, this clonotype was seen many times. The chain recombines TRBV5-1 with TRBJ2-7; weak D call: TRBD1 (6 bases). Germline V lookup: CDR1 SGHRS, CDR2 YFSETQ. The CDR3 has 13 residues. V shed 5 bases and J shed 0 bases, with 9 bases lying between them. The CDR3 is CASRARGSYEQYF. Here the CDR3 DNA reads TGCGCCAGCAGGGCCAGGGGCTCCTACGAGCAGTACTTC. The full variable domain, with the rest looked up from reference TRBV5-1 and TRBJ2-7, is KAGVTQTPRYLIKTRGQQVTLSCSPISGHRSVSWYQQTPGQGLQFLFEYFSETQRNKGNFPGRFSGRQFSNSRSEMNVSTLELGDSALYLCASRARGSYEQYFGPGTRLTVT.

Many counts were recorded for this clonotype. The genes are TRBV12-3 or TRBV12-4 and TRBJ2-4; D uncertain. The CDR3 sequence is 15 residues long. V lost 2 bases and J 1 base, leaving 9 bases between the germline ends. CDR3 in amino acids: CASSLSGSAKNIQYF. CDR3 coding DNA: TGTGCCAGCAGTTTAAGTGGTAGCGCCAAAAACATTCAGTACTTC.

The genes are TRBV2 and TRBJ2-7; 7 bases line up with TRBD2. Germline V gene data show CDR1 as SNHLY and CDR2 as FYNNEI. The CDR3 has 13 amino acids. J lost 1 base, V lost 7 bases, and 4 bases had no gene match. The DNA for the CDR3 is TGTGCCAGCAACGGGGGGAGGTCCTACGAGCAGTACTTC. It encodes CASNGGRSYEQYF.